This T cell receptor (beta chain) was captured in a study of early T cells in non-severe SARS-CoV-2 infection (dated by TCRdb to about 2021). At the level of the whole study: Because TCR sequencing was done on bulk RNA from unsorted whole blood, the alpha and beta chains could not be paired.

Library preparation was by 5' RACE. The sequencing machine was a NextSeq 500. The TCR library protocol attached unique molecular identifiers to individual cDNA molecules to correct for sequencing error and PCR bias. Both TCR alpha and beta chains were sequenced, and tight co-correlation was observed between alpha and beta sequence abundances in each sample. As for the authors' bioinformatics: V gene, J gene and CDR3 annotation of TCR sequences was performed with Decombinator V4. Expanded TCRs were defined as changing significantly between any two time points under a Poisson model with p below 0.0001. TCR abundances were normalised to the total number of TCRs sequenced per sample and expressed as counts per million. VDJdb, accessed 1 November 2021, was searched for CMV, EBV and SARS-CoV-2 annotated TCRs, excluding TCRs annotated for multiple antigens. TCRdb reran the public reads through fastp at Q25 and MiXCR, keeping productive beta chains. CDR3 protein sequences are deduplicated, and each keeps its most common genes and DNA. TCRdb, not the authors, supplied the V and J calls. Across this sample there are about 33,000 distinct CDR3 sequences, with around 7% seen only once. The ten largest make up approximately 4.1% of the sample.

The study was a case-control design nested within a healthcare worker cohort in London, UK, with weekly nasopharyngeal swab PCR tests and blood sampling. Healthcare workers were recruited between 23 and 31 March 2020, during the week of the UK lockdown, and were followed weekly for up to about 15 weeks. Results the study describes overall, beyond this receptor: VDJdb matching was skewed toward anti-spike CD8 responses, so virus-specific expansions were likely underestimated and private and CD4 specificities were missed.

This clonotype has ten or more counts. Its antigen is currently not known. No much larger clone is present one base from it, and per-base qualities are unavailable. The receptor comes from an adult who was a healthcare worker with PCR-confirmed SARS-CoV-2 infection or an uninfected control (not recorded which). Sequencing was performed on whole blood.

The DNA sequence reads TGTGCCAGTAACGCGGAATGGGATCGTGAGCAGTTCTTC. This yields the protein CASNAEWDREQFF. Rearrangement joined TRBV19 to TRBJ2-1; the D gene assignment is ambiguous. The CDR3 sequence holds 13 residues, the cysteine and phenylalanine included. Only the CDR3 region is kept as DNA, spanning 39 bases read in frame from base 1. Relative to germline, V is 7 bases shorter and J is 9 bases shorter, with 16 bases between their ends. The germline V gene (reference sequence) specifies LNHDA as CDR1 and SQIVND as CDR2.